The rows below give T cell receptor beta chains drawn from one sample of a study of T-cell memory formation after mild COVID-19. TCRdb fed the 5' RACE reads into MiXCR, producing one record per CDR3 protein. The data contain 400,000 to 500,000 distinct CDR3 sequences, about 20% of them singletons. The specimen was PBMCs or a T cell subset sorted from them (not recorded which). Receptor source: an adult woman who had mild COVID-19 (a few samples of this study predate the infection). Cell type and time point are not known. The CDR3 runs from the conserved cysteine through the conserved F or W. Each record gives: CDR3 DNA, CDR3 protein, V gene, clone size, J gene, D gene. The D gene is left open where the match is weak. The size of a clone is reported for some rows only, either as once, few or many, or as a class for expanded clones.

DNA: TGTGCCTGGAGCTCACCACCCAAGACATCACGGTACTTC
CDR3: CAWSSPPKTSRYF
V: TRBV30
size: .
J: TRBJ2-7
D: .

DNA: TGCGCCAGCCTGTCCGACAGTTACAATGAGCAGTTCTTC
CDR3: CASLSDSYNEQFF
V: TRBV5-1
size: .
J: TRBJ2-1
D: .

DNA: TGTGCCAGCAGAGCCGGGACCGTGGGAGCCCAGCATTTT
CDR3: CASRAGTVGAQHF
V: TRBV2
size: many
J: TRBJ1-5
D: .

DNA: TGTGCCTCTCAATTTGGTCGGGGCACTGAAGCTTTCTTT
CDR3: CASQFGRGTEAFF
V: TRBV14
size: .
J: TRBJ1-1
D: .

DNA: TGTGCCAGCAGCCCCCGTCTGGGGGGAGGGTCCTACAATGAGCAGTTCTTC
CDR3: CASSPRLGGGSYNEQFF
V: TRBV7-8
size: .
J: TRBJ2-1
D: TRBD2

DNA: TGCGCCAGCAGCAGCGGTGACAGGGCCAATGAGCAGTTCTTC
CDR3: CASSSGDRANEQFF
V: TRBV5-1
size: few
J: TRBJ2-1
D: TRBD1

DNA: TGTGCCAGCAGCTCCCCCCCGGGACAGGGGACGGAAGAGCAGTACTTC
CDR3: CASSSPPGQGTEEQYF
V: TRBV5-6
size: .
J: TRBJ2-7
D: TRBD1

DNA: TGTGCCAGCAGCGGGCGACAGGGGGCCTACAATGAGCAGTTCTTC
CDR3: CASSGRQGAYNEQFF
V: TRBV5-6
size: few
J: TRBJ2-1
D: TRBD1

DNA: TGCAGCGTGGGACTAGCGGGAGGGAGGTTTATTGAGGAAGCCCAGTACTTC
CDR3: CSVGLAGGRFIEEAQYF
V: TRBV29-1
size: .
J: TRBJ2-5
D: TRBD2

DNA: TGTGCCAGCAGTCCAGCACAGGGGTCAAGGAATGAAAAACTGTTTTTT
CDR3: CASSPAQGSRNEKLFF
V: TRBV27
size: .
J: TRBJ1-4
D: TRBD1

DNA: TGTGCCAGCAGCTTAGGTGCACACCAGACGGAGACCCAGTACTTC
CDR3: CASSLGAHQTETQYF
V: TRBV11-2
size: .
J: TRBJ2-5
D: .

DNA: TGTGCCAGCAGCTTAGCACCGGGAACGGGGGGGCCGGAGACAGATACGCAGTATTTT
CDR3: CASSLAPGTGGPETDTQYF
V: TRBV7-8
size: .
J: TRBJ2-3
D: TRBD2

DNA: TGTGCCAGCAGTCAGGAGGGACAGGGGGAAATCGGTCTCCGGGTCTTAGGGGAGACCCAGTACTTC
CDR3: CASSQEGQGEIGLRVLGETQYF
V: TRBV28
size: few
J: TRBJ2-5
D: TRBD1

DNA: TGCGCCAGCAGCCAGGGACAGGGGGCGGGCAATGAGCAGTTCTTC
CDR3: CASSQGQGAGNEQFF
V: TRBV4-1
size: .
J: TRBJ2-1
D: TRBD1

DNA: TGTGCCAGTAGAGACGGAGGAAACCAAGAGACCCAGTACTTC
CDR3: CASRDGGNQETQYF
V: TRBV19
size: once
J: TRBJ2-5
D: .

DNA: TGCAGTGGCGAAGCGGGGGGGCCTAAGCAGTTCTTC
CDR3: CSGEAGGPKQFF
V: TRBV20-1
size: few
J: TRBJ2-1
D: TRBD2

DNA: TGTGCCAGTTCCCCTGAACTTATAGCGGGGCTTTACAATGAGCAGTTCTTC
CDR3: CASSPELIAGLYNEQFF
V: TRBV9
size: few
J: TRBJ2-1
D: TRBD2

DNA: TGTGCCACCAGTGACAGGACAGGGAGCGGTCCGGGAGGTCCCTACGAGCAGTACTTC
CDR3: CATSDRTGSGPGGPYEQYF
V: TRBV24-1
size: .
J: TRBJ2-7
D: .

DNA: TGTGCCAGCAGCCCACTCGAAGATAGCAATCAGCCCCAGCATTTT
CDR3: CASSPLEDSNQPQHF
V: TRBV7-9
size: .
J: TRBJ1-5
D: .

DNA: TGTGCCAGCAGCGGGATCAGGGGGAGCACAGATACGCAGTATTTT
CDR3: CASSGIRGSTDTQYF
V: TRBV7-9
size: .
J: TRBJ2-3
D: TRBD1

DNA: TGTGCCAGCAGTTTAGGAGGGTTTGGTTCACCCCTCCACTTT
CDR3: CASSLGGFGSPLHF
V: TRBV12-3/TRBV12-4
size: .
J: TRBJ1-6
D: .

DNA: TGTGCCAGCAGTTTATCTAGACCCAATGAGCAGTTCTTC
CDR3: CASSLSRPNEQFF
V: TRBV12-3/TRBV12-4
size: .
J: TRBJ2-1
D: .

DNA: TGTGCCAGCAGTTTTAGGGGACTAGCGGGGTACTACTCCTACAATGAGCAGTTCTTC
CDR3: CASSFRGLAGYYSYNEQFF
V: TRBV12-3/TRBV12-4
size: .
J: TRBJ2-1
D: TRBD2

DNA: TGCAGTGCTAGACCCCCCCGTCCCCAAGGTGATGAAAAACTGTTTTTT
CDR3: CSARPPRPQGDEKLFF
V: TRBV20-1
size: .
J: TRBJ1-4
D: .

DNA: TGCAGCGTTGACGGACTCTCAGAAGAGCAGTTCTTC
CDR3: CSVDGLSEEQFF
V: TRBV29-1
size: .
J: TRBJ2-1
D: .

DNA: TGTGCCAGCAGGTCTACAGGGACCTTCTCCTACGAGCAGTACTTC
CDR3: CASRSTGTFSYEQYF
V: TRBV12-3/TRBV12-4
size: few
J: TRBJ2-7
D: .

DNA: TGTGCCAGCAGCTCCACCCTTCGGGGGGCGCGGTACAATGAGCAGTTCTTC
CDR3: CASSSTLRGARYNEQFF
V: TRBV7-6
size: few
J: TRBJ2-1
D: .

DNA: TGCAGTGCTAGAGGGCTCCGGGATATCTATGGCTACACCTTC
CDR3: CSARGLRDIYGYTF
V: TRBV20-1
size: .
J: TRBJ1-2
D: .

DNA: TGTGCCAGCAGGGAGGACAGGGACGGCGAGCAGTACTTC
CDR3: CASREDRDGEQYF
V: TRBV6-2/TRBV6-3
size: once
J: TRBJ2-7
D: TRBD1

DNA: TGTGCCAGCACACAACCTAAGGCTTTGAACACTGAAGCTTTCTTT
CDR3: CASTQPKALNTEAFF
V: TRBV7-2
size: few
J: TRBJ1-1
D: .

DNA: TGTGCCAGCAGTTTAGCCACTAGCGGGAATGAGCAGTTCTTC
CDR3: CASSLATSGNEQFF
V: TRBV12-3/TRBV12-4
size: few
J: TRBJ2-1
D: TRBD2

DNA: TGTGCCAGCAGCGTAGCTGGTACAGGGAACGAAAAACTGTTTTTT
CDR3: CASSVAGTGNEKLFF
V: TRBV9
size: .
J: TRBJ1-4
D: .

DNA: TGTGCCAGCAGCTTACATTCTGGGACAGTGGTGACAGATACGCAGTATTTT
CDR3: CASSLHSGTVVTDTQYF
V: TRBV7-2
size: many
J: TRBJ2-3
D: TRBD1

DNA: TGTGCCAGCAGCTTCAGGCACCGGGACACTGAAGCTTTCTTT
CDR3: CASSFRHRDTEAFF
V: TRBV7-8
size: .
J: TRBJ1-1
D: .

DNA: TGTGCCAGCAGCTTAGGACGGAATGAGCAGTTCTTC
CDR3: CASSLGRNEQFF
V: TRBV7-3
size: many
J: TRBJ2-1
D: .

DNA: TGTGCCAGCAGTCCCCACGACAGGCCCTATGGCTACACCTTC
CDR3: CASSPHDRPYGYTF
V: TRBV27
size: .
J: TRBJ1-2
D: .

DNA: TGTGCCAGCAGTACCAGGGGGGATATCGGCAATCAGCCCCAGCATTTT
CDR3: CASSTRGDIGNQPQHF
V: TRBV6-6
size: .
J: TRBJ1-5
D: TRBD1

DNA: TGCTCATCTCTAGCTCAAAACCAAGAGACCCAGTACTTC
CDR3: CSSLAQNQETQYF
V: TRBV20-1
size: .
J: TRBJ2-5
D: .

DNA: TGTGCCAGCAGTTTCGGAAGGGCAGCTTTCTTT
CDR3: CASSFGRAAFF
V: TRBV12-3/TRBV12-4
size: .
J: TRBJ1-1
D: .

DNA: TGCAGTGCCATCCCTCCCAGGGGCAGGAACACTGAAGCTTTCTTT
CDR3: CSAIPPRGRNTEAFF
V: TRBV20-1
size: few
J: TRBJ1-1
D: .

DNA: TGCAGTGCTAGACGGGGGGGCCCTAATCAGCCCCAGCATTTT
CDR3: CSARRGGPNQPQHF
V: TRBV20-1
size: once
J: TRBJ1-5
D: .